The 29 T cell receptor beta chains below all came from one sample that was sequenced in a study of blood T cell repertoires in COVID-19. TCRdb's table, derived via immunoSEQ multiplex PCR, lists solely in-frame clones and lacks some. The sample comprises fewer than 250,000 clones, about 83% of which are singletons, and approximately 5.7% rests with the top ten. Sequences were obtained from peripheral blood. These receptor sequences come from a human donor in a cohort sampled during active COVID-19.

The chain employs TRBV6-5 and TRBJ1-3, with 8 bases fitting TRBD1. This CDR3 spans 15 amino acids. J gave up 0 bases and V 6 bases, and 4 bases lay outside the gene matches. CDR1 MNHEY and CDR2 SVGAGI come from the germline V gene. CDR3 sequence: CASSWGQASGNTIYF. The CDR3 bases are TGTGCCAGCAGCTGGGGACAGGCCTCTGGAAACACCATATATTTT.

This chain connects TRBV27 to TRBJ2-1, with TRBD2 matching over 14 bases. Trimming cost V 4 bases and J 7 bases; bases outside gene matches: 6. This CDR3 region has 16 residues. Germline V gives CDR1 MNHEY, CDR2 SMNVEV (reference sequence). CDR3 DNA sequence: TGTGCCAGCAGTTCTTACGGGACTAGCGGGGGTAATGAGCAGTTCTTC. It is translated as CASSSYGTSGGNEQFF.

This chain uses TRBV5-1 with TRBJ2-7; TRBD2 matches at 8 bases. J was trimmed by 5 bases and V by 5 bases; bases with no gene match: 15. CDR3 length: 16 amino acids. CDR1 and CDR2 from the germline V gene are SGHRS and YFSETQ. CDR3 nucleotides: TGCGCCAGCAGAGGAGGGGCGGGAGGAGTTTGGGACGAGCAGTACTTC. Translation gives CASRGGAGGVWDEQYF.

V and J are TRBV19 and TRBJ2-5, with 10 bases matching TRBD1. This CDR3 has 13 residues. The junction had 6 bases not matched to a gene; V was cut back by 10 bases and J by 4 bases. Per the germline V gene, CDR1 is LNHDA and CDR2 is SQIVND (reference sequence). This CDR3 is CATRQGARETQYF. The CDR3 nucleotides read TGTGCCACTAGACAGGGGGCGCGAGAGACCCAGTACTTC.

The chain uses TRBV10-3 and TRBJ1-1, with TRBD1 identical over 9 bases. Germline-derived CDR1 and CDR2 are ENHRY and SYGVKD. This CDR3 is 15 amino acids long. V lost 4 bases and J lost 1; bases outside the gene matches: 4. This CDR3 reads CAISGGTGPNTEAFF. The CDR3 DNA reads as TGTGCCATCAGTGGGGGGACAGGGCCGAACACTGAAGCTTTCTTT.

This rearrangement joins TRBV5-1 to TRBJ2-5, with 14 bases identical to TRBD2. Germline CDR1 and CDR2: SGHRS and YFSETQ. V shed 3 bases and J 10 bases; nucleotides not matched to a gene: 11. This CDR3 spans 16 amino acids. CDR3 amino acids: CASSWGTSGGVQGQYF. The DNA of the CDR3 is TGCGCCAGCAGCTGGGGGACTAGCGGGGGAGTTCAGGGCCAGTACTTC. Complete variable domain (other parts from reference TRBV5-1 and TRBJ2-5): KAGVTQTPRYLIKTRGQQVTLSCSPISGHRSVSWYQQTPGQGLQFLFEYFSETQRNKGNFPGRFSGRQFSNSRSEMNVSTLELGDSALYLCASSWGTSGGVQGQYFGPGTRLLVL.

The rearrangement joins TRBV28 to TRBJ1-1, with D tentatively TRBD1 (5 bases). V lost 3 bases and J 7 bases, leaving 12 bases between the germline ends. Per germline, CDR1 MDHEN and CDR2 SYDVKM. The CDR3 loop spans 13 amino acids. The CDR3 nucleotides are TGTGCCAGCAGTTTTAGGGGCTCTATTGAAGCTTTCTTT. As protein: CASSFRGSIEAFF.

CDR3 sequence reads: CASSIVVYSYEQYF. The CDR3 region has the DNA TGTGCCAGTAGTATAGTCGTTTACTCCTACGAGCAGTACTTC. The chain recombines TRBV19 with TRBJ2-7; D not resolved. Germline-derived CDR1 and CDR2 are LNHDA and SQIVND (reference sequence). V lost 1 base and J 0 bases, leaving 7 bases between the germline ends. This CDR3 region has 14 residues.

The rearrangement joins TRBV27 to TRBJ2-5; D unclear. The length of the CDR3 is 12 residues. The germline V and J ends were trimmed by 6 bases and 4 bases, with 9 bases remaining between them. Per the germline V gene, CDR1 is MNHEY and CDR2 is SMNVEV (reference sequence). The CDR3: CASRAEGETQYF. The CDR3, as DNA: TGTGCCAGCAGGGCGGAAGGAGAGACCCAGTACTTC.

The V gene is TRBV6-5, the J gene TRBJ2-1; 7 bases match TRBD2. The germline V gene has CDR1 MNHEY and CDR2 SVGAGI. The CDR3 contains 12 residues. Unmatched junction bases numbered 8, after V lost 6 bases and J lost 12 bases. The CDR3 here is CASRSGLLVQFF. CDR3 in DNA: TGTGCCAGCAGATCGGGACTACTAGTGCAGTTCTTC.

The chain employs TRBV6-5 and TRBJ1-1; 8 nucleotides match TRBD1. The CDR3 contains 15 residues. V trimming: 5 bases; J trimming: 5 bases; junction bases outside the gene matches: 10. CDR1 is MNHEY, CDR2 SVGAGI, per germline. In nucleotides, the CDR3 is TGTGCCAGCAGTCTCGGACAGGGCCGAGTTACTGAAGCTTTCTTT. Protein product: CASSLGQGRVTEAFF.

Remarks on this clone: Other nucleotide sequences from this sample produce the same CDR3. The chain employs TRBV12-3 or TRBV12-4 and TRBJ1-1, with D possibly TRBD1 on 5 matching bases. Trimming removed 3 bases from V and 2 bases from J, with 7 bases in between. CDR3 size: 13 residues. The CDR3 loop is CASSLQGNTEAFF. In nucleotides, the CDR3 is TGTGCCAGCAGTTTGCAGGGAAACACTGAAGCTTTCTTT.

This clone was picked up a small number of times. This chain joins TRBV7-6 and TRBJ1-5, with D possibly being TRBD1 (5 bases). V lost 5 bases, J lost 2 bases, and 16 bases lay in between. CDR1 is SGHVS and CDR2 is FNYEAQ in the germline V gene. The length of the CDR3 is 16 residues. The DNA of the CDR3 is TGTGCCAGCAGCCGATGGGACTCCACGGGCAATCAGCCCCAGCATTTT. Protein sequence: CASSRWDSTGNQPQHF.

V and J are TRBV28 and TRBJ2-2; tentative D call: TRBD2 (5 bases). The germline gives CDR1 MDHEN, CDR2 SYDVKM. V was pared by 2 bases and J by 6 bases, with 16 bases between. The CDR3 sequence is 16 residues long. The CDR3 protein is CASSLRVIGSAGELFF. CDR3 DNA: TGTGCCAGCAGTTTAAGGGTAATTGGGAGCGCCGGGGAGCTGTTTTTT.

The chain has TRBV7-2 and TRBJ2-1, with 10 bases lining up with TRBD1. V shed 8 bases, J shed 2 bases, and the junction held 6 bases outside the gene matches. CDR3 size: 15 residues. Germline CDR1 reads SGHTA; CDR2 reads FQGNSA. The CDR3 sequence: CASVRDRGPYNEQFF. In DNA form, the CDR3 reads TGTGCCAGCGTAAGGGACAGGGGTCCCTACAATGAGCAGTTCTTC.

The chain uses TRBV7-3 and TRBJ2-1, with 7 bases aligning to TRBD1. Germline-derived CDR1 and CDR2 are SGHTA and FQGTGA. V gave up 2 bases and J gave up 7 bases; unmatched junction bases: 11. The CDR3 spans 16 residues. The CDR3 sequence: CASSLDTGAFYNEQFF. The CDR3 region has the DNA TGTGCCAGCAGCTTAGATACAGGGGCGTTTTATAATGAGCAGTTCTTC.

This clone was counted a few times. The J gene is TRBJ1-5, the V gene TRBV4-1, with TRBD1 matching 8 bases. Looked up from germline, CDR1 is MGHRA and CDR2 is YSYEKL. CDR3 length: 15 amino acids. Trimming took 3 bases from V and 7 from J; bases not matched to a gene: 8. The CDR3 DNA follows: TGCGCCAGCAGCCACTTGGGACAGGAGGGGCAGCCCCAGCATTTT. It translates to CASSHLGQEGQPQHF.

This clone has a single count. V and J are TRBV9 and TRBJ1-2, with 9 bases that match TRBD1. The V gene's germline CDR1 is SGDLS and CDR2 YYNGEE. After removal of 2 bases from V and 7 bases from J, the junction contained 9 bases not matched to a gene. CDR3 size: 15 residues. DNA of the CDR3: TGTGCCAGCAGCGTTGGACAGGGGAGAGACGGTGGCTACACCTTC. This gives the protein CASSVGQGRDGGYTF.

This rearrangement joins TRBV5-1 to TRBJ2-1, with TRBD1 as a possible D gene (6 bases). Germline-derived CDR1 and CDR2 are SGHRS and YFSETQ. Trimming removed 4 bases from V and 0 bases from J, with 23 bases in between. The CDR3 is 19 residues long. CDR3 DNA sequence: TGCGCCAGCAGCCGTGGGGGCAGGGAGTGGGGTGGCTCCTACAATGAGCAGTTCTTC. It translates to CASSRGGREWGGSYNEQFF.

The chain couples TRBV5-1 to TRBJ1-4, with D maybe TRBD1 (5 bases). The germline V gene encodes CDR1 SGHRS and CDR2 YFSETQ. V shed 4 bases and J shed 6 bases, with 16 bases lying between them. The CDR3 covers 15 residues. For the CDR3, the DNA is TGCGCCAGCAGCAGGATGCAGGGAAAGGATGAAAAACTGTTTTTT. Translated: CASSRMQGKDEKLFF.

This sequence joins TRBV7-3 and TRBJ2-5; the match to TRBD2 covers 11 bases. Germline-derived CDR1 and CDR2 are SGHTA and FQGTGA. J lost 2 bases, V lost 5 bases, and 4 bases had no gene match. The CDR3 has 15 amino acids. The CDR3 is CASSLGTSGQETQYF. CDR3 DNA sequence: TGTGCCAGCAGCCTGGGGACTAGCGGTCAAGAGACCCAGTACTTC. The complete variable domain, with remaining parts taken from reference TRBV7-3 and TRBJ2-5, reads GAGVSQTPSNKVTEKGKYVELRCDPISGHTALYWYRQSLGQGPEFLIYFQGTGAADDSGLPNDRFFAVRPEGSVSTLKIQRTERGDSAVYLCASSLGTSGQETQYFGPGTRLLVL.

The chain links TRBV6-5 to TRBJ1-1; the D gene is possibly TRBD1 (5 bases). With 7 bases removed from V and 4 bases from J, the gap between germline ends came to 13 bases. The CDR3 is 13 residues long. Germline lookup yields CDR1 MNHEY and CDR2 SVGAGI. In DNA form, the CDR3 reads TGTGCCAGCAAGATTCAGGGCAGCACTGAAGCTTTCTTT. It is translated as CASKIQGSTEAFF.

The V and J genes are TRBV9 and TRBJ2-3, with D possibly TRBD1 on 5 matching bases. V was shortened by 3 bases and J by 2 bases, with 16 bases between the two germline ends. Germline lookup yields CDR1 SGDLS and CDR2 YYNGEE. The CDR3 is made up of 16 amino acids. The CDR3 region has the DNA TGTGCCAGCAGCGGAATCTCAGGGATTCTCACAGATACGCAGTATTTT. It is translated as CASSGISGILTDTQYF.

This chain joins TRBV28 and TRBJ2-5; D is ambiguous. The V gene lost 5 bases and the J gene lost 3 bases, with 4 bases spanning the gap. This CDR3 has 11 residues. Germline loops: CDR1 MDHEN, CDR2 SYDVKM. CDR3 residues: CASSVEETQYF. The CDR3, as DNA: TGTGCCAGCAGTGTAGAAGAGACCCAGTACTTC.

This clone was detected only a few times. This chain connects TRBV5-1 to TRBJ1-1, with TRBD1 matching over 10 bases. Germline assignment: CDR1 SGHRS and CDR2 YFSETQ. V trimming: 3 bases; J trimming: 4 bases; junction bases outside the gene matches: 9. CDR3 length equals 16 residues. The CDR3 DNA reads as TGCGCCAGCAGCTCGAGACAGGGGGCATCGAGCACTGAAGCTTTCTTT. It codes for CASSSRQGASSTEAFF.

The V and J genes are TRBV5-1 and TRBJ1-1; perhaps TRBD1 as D (5 bases). Germline lookup yields CDR1 SGHRS and CDR2 YFSETQ. V was trimmed by 1 base and J by 7 bases, leaving 11 bases between them. The CDR3 has 13 residues. CDR3 sequence reads: CASSLLGAVEAFF. The DNA of the CDR3 is TGCGCCAGCAGCTTGTTAGGGGCGGTTGAAGCTTTCTTT.

This sequence joins TRBV28 and TRBJ1-4; 9 positions match TRBD1. J gave up 7 bases and V 4 bases, and 7 bases lay outside the gene matches. This CDR3 comprises 15 residues. CDR1 MDHEN and CDR2 SYDVKM come from the germline V gene. The CDR3 bases are TGTGCCAGCAGTTCCCCGGGACAGGGTTTTGAAAAACTGTTTTTT. Encoded protein: CASSSPGQGFEKLFF.

The rearrangement joins TRBV28 to TRBJ1-2; D gene uncertain. Germline lookup yields CDR1 MDHEN and CDR2 SYDVKM. With 3 bases removed from V and 4 bases from J, the gap between germline ends came to 18 bases. The CDR3 is made up of 16 amino acids. The DNA of the CDR3 is TGTGCCAGCAGTTTCCTCCTGGAGGGATTAGTCTATGGCTACACCTTC. Its translation: CASSFLLEGLVYGYTF.

This clone was seen a single time. V and J are TRBV10-3 and TRBJ2-7; perhaps TRBD1 as D (5 bases). V gave up 10 bases and J gave up 5 bases, with 15 bases separating them. Germline loops: CDR1 ENHRY, CDR2 SYGVKD. The CDR3 extends over 12 amino acids. In DNA, the CDR3 is TGTGCCACCCAGGGTAGCACTGACGAGCAGTACTTC. The encoded protein is CATQGSTDEQYF.